The 19 T cell receptor beta chains below were found in one sample sequenced in a study of OX40 agonist ivuxolimab in advanced cancers. The protocol was immunoSEQ multiplex PCR, while the TCRdb copy is restricted to in-frame clones and leaves out a portion. This sample has about 66,000 clones; around 90% occur once, and the top ten carry 0.67%. Source: CD4+ or CD8+ T cells sorted from blood, taken in a trial of the OX40 agonist ivuxolimab. These receptors were collected from an adult with an advanced solid tumor such as melanoma, head and neck, liver or kidney cancer.

CDR3 in DNA: TGTGCCACCGAGCGGGACCCGAACTACGAGCAGTACTTC. This gives the protein CATERDPNYEQYF. The chain links TRBV28 to TRBJ2-7; the match to TRBD2 covers 7 bases. After removal of 10 bases from V and 3 bases from J, the junction contained 9 bases not matched to a gene. Germline CDR1 and CDR2: MDHEN and SYDVKM. This CDR3 is 13 amino acids long.

This chain links TRBV14 with TRBJ2-7, with D uncertain. Trimming stripped 4 bases from V and 5 bases from J, with 6 bases between. The germline CDR1 and CDR2 sequences are SGHDN and FVKESK. The length of the CDR3 is 11 residues. CDR3 sequence reads: CASSLANEQYF. The CDR3 coding sequence is TGTGCCAGCAGCCTCGCAAACGAGCAGTACTTC. Combining the CDR3 with reference TRBV14 and TRBJ2-7 gives the whole variable domain EAGVTQFPSHSVIEKGQTVTLRCDPISGHDNLYWYRRVMGKEIKFLLHFVKESKQDESGMPNNRFLAERTGGTYSTLKVQPAELEDSGVYFCASSLANEQYFGPGTRLTVT.

The gene calls are TRBV7-9 and TRBJ2-7; 10 bases are a match to TRBD2. The trim removed 3 bases at V and 3 bases at J, leaving 11 bases unmatched. Per germline, CDR1 SEHNR and CDR2 FQNEAQ (reference sequence). This CDR3 contains 17 residues. CDR3 coding DNA: TGTGCCAGCAGCTTGTCTAGCGGGAGCCTCGTCGTCTACGAGCAGTACTTC. It encodes CASSLSSGSLVVYEQYF. The full variable domain, completed using reference TRBV7-9 and TRBJ2-7, is DTGVSQNPRHKITKRGQNVTFRCDPISEHNRLYWYRQTLGQGPEFLTYFQNEAQLEKSRLLSDRFSAERPKGSFSTLEIQRTEQGDSAMYLCASSLSSGSLVVYEQYFGPGTRLTVT.

The DNA of the CDR3 is TGTGCCAGCAGTACTAGCGGGAGCTACGAGCAGTACTTC. Translation gives CASSTSGSYEQYF. The chain combines TRBV6-1 with TRBJ2-7; 11 nucleotides line up with TRBD2. The CDR3 is 13 amino acids. V was clipped by 5 bases and J by 3 bases; unmatched bases: 0. CDR1 and CDR2 (germline): MNHNS, SASEGT.

V and J are TRBV28 and TRBJ1-2; TRBD1 is a possible D gene (5 bases). Germline V lookup: CDR1 MDHEN, CDR2 SYDVKM. V lost 6 bases to trimming and J lost 1 base, with 15 bases between them. The CDR3 loop spans 15 amino acids. The CDR3 protein is CASRDSRDLNYGYTF. CDR3 bases: TGTGCCAGCAGGGACTCCCGGGACCTTAACTATGGCTACACCTTC.

This clone has just one count. The V and J genes are TRBV29-1 and TRBJ2-3; D unclear. V lost 5 bases, J lost 0 bases, and 6 bases lay in between. The CDR3 runs to 12 residues. Germline CDR1 reads SQVTM; CDR2 reads ANQGSEA. The CDR3 bases are TGCAGCGTTCTACTGAGCACAGATACGCAGTATTTT. Its translation: CSVLLSTDTQYF.

The CDR3 reads CASSTTAPNTGELFF. The CDR3 region has the DNA TGCGCCAGCAGCACGACAGCGCCGAACACCGGGGAGCTGTTTTTT. The gene calls are TRBV5-1 and TRBJ2-2, with D possibly TRBD1 on 5 matching bases. Germline lookup yields CDR1 SGHRS and CDR2 YFSETQ. CDR3 length equals 15 residues. Trimming pared 4 bases from V and 0 bases from J, leaving 10 bases between.

As DNA, the CDR3 is TGTGCCAGCAGTTACCAGAGAAACTATGGCTACACCTTC. This translates into CASSYQRNYGYTF. This chain links TRBV6-5 with TRBJ1-2; no firm D call. The CDR3 totals 13 residues. Trimming removed 2 bases at V and 2 bases at J, with 6 bases between. Looked up from germline, CDR1 is MNHEY and CDR2 is SVGAGI.

Comments on this clone: This may come from a read error, since a much larger clone is one base off. The chain is built from TRBV6-5 and TRBJ1-2; the match to TRBD1 covers 8 bases. Germline CDR1 and CDR2: MNHEY and SVGAGI. The ends lost 0 bases at V and 4 bases at J; junction bases unmatched: 1. This CDR3 contains 14 residues. CDR3 in amino acids: CASSYSTGVYGYTF. CDR3 nucleotides: TGTGCCAGCAGTTACTCGACAGGGGTCTATGGCTACACCTTC.

This clone was seen only once. The junction differs from germline at one of its ends, possibly a read error. The chain carries TRBV15 and TRBJ1-4, with D maybe TRBD1 (5 bases). The CDR3 is made up of 13 amino acids. The germline gives CDR1 LNHNV, CDR2 YYDKDF (reference sequence). In DNA, the CDR3 is TGTGCCACCAGTAGAGGGGAGGTTGAAAAACTGTTTTTT. This sequence encodes CATSRGEVEKLFF.

The J gene is TRBJ2-5, the V gene TRBV6-5; 9 bases are shared with TRBD2. This CDR3 comprises 15 residues. J lost 3 bases, V lost 4 bases, and 6 bases had no gene match. Germline lookup yields CDR1 MNHEY and CDR2 SVGAGI. CDR3 nucleotide sequence: TGTGCCAGCAGTTCCCCCCGGACTAGCGAAGAGACCCAGTACTTC. This codes for CASSSPRTSEETQYF.

The rearrangement uses TRBV7-9 and TRBJ1-2; 8 nucleotides agree with TRBD1. V shed 4 bases, J shed 4 bases, and the junction held 8 bases outside the gene matches. From germline, CDR1 is SEHNR and CDR2 FQNEAQ (reference sequence). CDR3 length: 15 residues. In nucleotides, the CDR3 is TGTGCCAGCAGCTCGGACAGGGTTTATTCCTATGGCTACACCTTC. Encoded protein: CASSSDRVYSYGYTF.

The chain is built from TRBV18 and TRBJ2-1; 8 positions agree with TRBD2. Germline CDR1 and CDR2: KGHSH and LQKENI. J lost 4 bases, V lost 6 bases, and 11 bases had no gene match. This CDR3 region has 16 residues. CDR3 coding DNA: TGTGCCAGCTCGCCATTGTCCAGCGGGGGATACAATGAGCAGTTCTTC. This encodes CASSPLSSGGYNEQFF.

This sequence joins TRBV2 and TRBJ1-1; 7 bases are shared with TRBD1. The V segment lost 6 bases and the J segment 0 bases; nucleotides outside the gene matches: 7. The CDR3 is 15 amino acids. The germline CDR1 and CDR2 sequences are SNHLY and FYNNEI. The CDR3 loop reads CASRADRAMNTEAFF. CDR3 bases: TGTGCCAGCAGAGCTGACAGGGCAATGAACACTGAAGCTTTCTTT.

This chain connects TRBV6-1 to TRBJ2-2; D not certain. CDR3 length: 12 amino acids. The germline V gene encodes CDR1 MNHNS and CDR2 SASEGT. V lost 1 base and J lost 7, with 4 bases in between. The CDR3 DNA sequence: TGTGCCAGCAGTGAAGGTGACGGGGAGCTGTTTTTT. Amino acid sequence: CASSEGDGELFF.

This rearrangement joins TRBV11-2 to TRBJ2-6, with TRBD1 matching 8 bases. In germline, CDR1 is SGHAT, CDR2 FQNNGV. The CDR3 has 16 residues. The junction had 3 bases not matched to a gene; V was cut back by 5 bases and J by 0 bases. The CDR3 nucleotides are TGTGCCAGCAGCCGACAGGGGACCTCTGGGGCCAACGTCCTGACTTTC. This codes for CASSRQGTSGANVLTF. Combining the CDR3 with reference TRBV11-2 and TRBJ2-6 gives the whole variable domain EAGVAQSPRYKIIEKRQSVAFWCNPISGHATLYWYQQILGQGPKLLIQFQNNGVVDDSQLPKDRFSAERLKGVDSTLKIQPAKLEDSAVYLCASSRQGTSGANVLTFGAGSRLTVL.

The V gene is TRBV18, the J gene TRBJ1-3, with a tentative D call TRBD1 (5 bases). Germline V gives CDR1 KGHSH, CDR2 LQKENI. Trimming took off 6 bases at V and 4 bases at J, with 16 bases between the two ends. The CDR3 totals 15 residues. The CDR3 sequence: CASSSDIQQGNTIYF. DNA for the CDR3: TGTGCCAGCTCGTCGGACATCCAACAAGGAAACACCATATATTTT. Full variable domain (missing parts from reference TRBV18 and TRBJ1-3): NAGVMQNPRHLVRRRGQEARLRCSPMKGHSHVYWYRQLPEEGLKFMVYLQKENIIDESGMPKERFSAEFPKEGPSILRIQQVVRGDSAAYFCASSSDIQQGNTIYFGEGSWLTVV.

The genes are TRBV7-9 and TRBJ2-7; D perhaps matches TRBD2 (6 bases). This CDR3 has 11 residues. V lost 5 bases to trimming and J lost 7 bases, with 9 bases between them. CDR1 is SEHNR and CDR2 is FQNEAQ in the germline V gene (reference sequence). In DNA, the CDR3 is TGTGCCAGCAGCACCCGGGGGGAGCAGTACTTC. This codes for CASSTRGEQYF. Using reference TRBV7-9 and TRBJ2-7 for the parts outside the CDR3, the full variable domain is DTGVSQNPRHKITKRGQNVTFRCDPISEHNRLYWYRQTLGQGPEFLTYFQNEAQLEKSRLLSDRFSAERPKGSFSTLEIQRTEQGDSAMYLCASSTRGEQYFGPGTRLTVT.

The chain carries TRBV6-4 and TRBJ2-1; 12 bases map to TRBD2. This CDR3 is built from 14 residues. Trimming at V came to 6 bases and at J to 6 bases, leaving 3 bases not matched to a gene. Germline V CDR1 and CDR2: MRHNA, SNTAGT. The CDR3 bases are TGTGCCAGCAGCCCTAGCGGGAGGGCCAATGAGCAGTTCTTC. Translation: CASSPSGRANEQFF.